The T cell receptor (beta chain) described here comes from a study of tumor and adjacent non-tumor tissue in lung cancer. The overall study: The patients, roughly 10 men and about 5 women, were roughly 30 to 80 with stage I to III disease.

To note about this clonotype: Its antigen is currently unknown.

Germline CDR1 is KGHSH and CDR2 is LQKENI. V lost 7 bases, J lost 2 bases, and 16 bases lay in between. This CDR3 comprises 15 residues. Three rounds of nested PCR, following a modified ARM-PCR protocol, produced the TCRbeta library. TCRdb re-called the multiplex PCR reads with MiXCR, one entry per CDR3 protein. The table has over 35,000 distinct CDR3 sequences, about three fifths seen once. Study-wide findings and caveats: Top 100 clones took a larger repertoire share in normal lung.

This sample's RNA came from whole unsorted tissue. This non-tumor lung sample came from over 3 cm beyond the tumor edge. Donors were chemotherapy-naive, newly diagnosed lung cancer surgical patients in China, August–late 2014. The TCR was taken from a man aged 50-59 years with non-small cell lung cancer. This sequence joins TRBV18 and TRBJ2-3, with a weak D call TRBD1 (6 bases). Sequenced input: distant non-tumor lung tissue. The CDR3 sequence: CASLPSYRDTDTQYF. CDR3 DNA: TGTGCCAGCTTACCCTCATACAGGGACACAGATACGCAGTATTTT.